This T cell receptor beta chain was identified during a study of human T cells and chemical hapten exposure. General study findings and limits: Positively correlated with patch test score were the counts of PT1 expanded TCRs. Donors, who had alopecia, may show an immune response that differs from healthy people's.

After removal of 0 bases from V and 7 bases from J, the junction contained 6 bases not matched to a gene. From germline, CDR1 is SNHLY and CDR2 FYNNEI. This CDR3 spans 16 amino acids. TCRdb itself ran the RACE reads through MiXCR, one entry per CDR3 protein. The sample holds 35,000 to 45,000 distinct CDR3 sequences; 8% to 9.5% are singletons and the top ten take 15%. There are many counts of this clonotype. Its antigen is as yet unknown. Time point noted: patch test 2, 6 weeks after DPC sensitization. Documented treatment: therapeutic diphenylcyclopropenone sensitization with weekly scalp DPC. This sequence was found in a middle-aged woman with alopecia areata. Some clones in this sample may be carry-over from other donors' samples. The genes are TRBV2 and TRBJ1-4; TRBD1 matches 9 bases. The sample in question was whole blood, obtained in connection with sensitization to the hapten diphenylcyclopropenone (DPC). CDR3 in DNA: TGTGCCAGCAGTGAAGCACCGGGACAGGGAGTTGAAAAACTGTTTTTT. Residues: CASSEAPGQGVEKLFF.